This T cell receptor beta chain originates from a study of T cell responses to AZD1222 COVID-19 vaccine. Germline values: CDR1 SEHNR, CDR2 FQNEAQ (reference sequence). Trimming removed 3 bases at V and 3 bases at J, with 5 bases between. This CDR3 contains 12 residues. General observations from the study: Vaccine-associated CD4 TCRs ranged over spike, dominating at 160-218 and 743-854. Spike-specific TCR depth and breadth grew after two AZD1222 doses. Repertoires were sampled only after the peak T cell response.

On this clone itself: Antigen unknown.

Assay: immunoSEQ multiplex PCR; the TCRdb copy retains only in-frame clones and omits some. The repertoire has roughly 100,000 clones, 70% to 90% of them found once; the top ten carry about 9.7%. This receptor was obtained from an adult in good health. V usage is TRBV7-9 and J usage is TRBJ1-1; D is uncertain. The input for sequencing was peripheral blood, taken on day 0 of AZD1222 vaccination. The CDR3 region is CASSLHHTEAFF. The CDR3 DNA reads as TGTGCCAGCAGCTTGCATCACACTGAAGCTTTCTTT. Full variable domain (missing parts from reference TRBV7-9 and TRBJ1-1): DTGVSQNPRHKITKRGQNVTFRCDPISEHNRLYWYRQTLGQGPEFLTYFQNEAQLEKSRLLSDRFSAERPKGSFSTLEIQRTEQGDSAMYLCASSLHHTEAFFGQGTRLTVV.